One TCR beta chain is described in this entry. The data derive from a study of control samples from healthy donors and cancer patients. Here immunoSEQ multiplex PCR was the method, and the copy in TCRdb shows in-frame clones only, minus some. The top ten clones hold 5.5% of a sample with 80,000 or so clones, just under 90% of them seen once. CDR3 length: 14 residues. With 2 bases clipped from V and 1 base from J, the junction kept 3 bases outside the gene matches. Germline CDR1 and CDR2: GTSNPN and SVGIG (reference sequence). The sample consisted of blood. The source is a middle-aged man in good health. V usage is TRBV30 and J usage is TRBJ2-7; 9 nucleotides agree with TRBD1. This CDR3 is CAWSPGTGSYEQYF. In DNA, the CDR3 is TGTGCCTGGAGTCCCGGGACAGGGTCCTACGAGCAGTACTTC.